This T cell receptor beta chain was retrieved from a study of shared T cell receptors in the human thymus. TCRdb keeps only in-frame clones here, not all; method: immunoSEQ multiplex PCR. Of approximately 760,000 clones listed, approximately 85% were seen once; the top ten hold about 0.0098%. Germline V gene data show CDR1 as SGHTA and CDR2 as FQGTGA. The V segment lost 4 bases and the J segment 5 bases; nucleotides outside the gene matches: 3. The CDR3 spans 14 residues. The data were also submitted as part of a second study, on human thymus T cells. As reported in that work: Healthy Finnish infants having corrective surgery for congenital heart defects served as donors. Thymus pieces cut out during corrective heart surgery were the tissue that was used. Repertoires sampled from thymus and blood appeared biased in V and J gene usage. Among unrelated individuals, related research reported thymic repertoires that overlapped highly.

The sequenced sample was thymocytes. The gene calls are TRBV7-3 and TRBJ2-7, with 12 nucleotides matching TRBD2. The sequence derives from a girl less than two years old with a congenital heart defect. The chain's CDR3 is CASSSGLAGNEQYF. The CDR3 bases are TGTGCCAGCAGCTCAGGACTAGCGGGGAACGAGCAGTACTTC.